This note documents a single T cell receptor (beta chain) sequence. Germline values: CDR1 SEHNR, CDR2 FQNEAQ (reference sequence). This CDR3 is built from 14 residues. The V gene lost 1 base and the J gene lost 0 bases, with 6 bases spanning the gap. This record belongs to a study of T cell changes during pregnancy in multiple sclerosis. Clones were sequenced by immunoSEQ multiplex PCR, and TCRdb holds only the in-frame ones, with some missing. The data show some 100,000 clones, 90% to 95% seen once. The V call is TRBV7-9, the J call TRBJ2-5, with D maybe TRBD2 (5 bases). Sequenced material: peripheral blood, taken in the second trimester of pregnancy. The receptor was isolated from a female donor with multiple sclerosis, enrolled in a pregnancy study. The CDR3 nucleotides read TGTGCCAGCAGCTTAGGGGAGTACCAAGAGACCCAGTACTTC. Translation: CASSLGEYQETQYF.